These 25 T cell receptor beta chains share one sample of origin, sequenced in a study of T cells of healthy individuals. TCRdb re-analysed the 5' RACE reads in MiXCR, keeping a single row per CDR3 protein. The table records some 69,000 distinct CDR3 sequences, about 16% of them present only once. The receptor source for this set is a human donor in good health.

With regard to this clonotype: Germline and junction disagree at one end, which may indicate a read error. V is TRBV20-1 and J is TRBJ2-5; weak D call: TRBD2 (7 bases). CDR3 length equals 16 residues. Germline CDR1 and CDR2: DFQATT and SNEGSKA (reference sequence). CDR3 amino acids: CSAREVGGAVQETKYF. The CDR3 coding sequence is TGCAGTGCTAGAGAGGTGGGGGGGGCCGTCCAAGAGACCAAGTACTTC.

This clonotype was counted a few times. The CDR3, as DNA: TGTGCCACCAGCAGAGAAGGGTTCGGTAACTATGGCTACACCTTC. The encoded protein is CATSREGFGNYGYTF. The rearrangement joins TRBV15 to TRBJ1-2; D is ambiguous. The CDR3 has 15 amino acids. Germline lookup yields CDR1 LNHNV and CDR2 YYDKDF (reference sequence). Trimming cost V 0 bases and J 1 base, with 9 bases left between them.

The gene calls are TRBV7-2 and TRBJ1-1; the D gene is possibly TRBD1 (5 bases). This CDR3 contains 14 residues. Germline lookup yields CDR1 SGHTA and CDR2 FQGNSA. V was shortened by 7 bases and J by 0 bases, with 12 bases between the two germline ends. The CDR3 nucleotides are TGTGCCAGCATGGGGGGTGTGTTGAACACTGAAGCTTTCTTT. It codes for CASMGGVLNTEAFF. Using reference TRBV7-2 and TRBJ1-1 for the parts outside the CDR3, the full variable domain is GAGVSQSPSNKVTEKGKDVELRCDPISGHTALYWYRQSLGQGLEFLIYFQGNSAPDKSGLPSDRFSAERTGGSVSTLTIQRTQQEDSAVYLCASMGGVLNTEAFFGQGTRLTVV.

This clonotype was counted at least ten times. This chain connects TRBV12-3 or TRBV12-4 to TRBJ1-1; D gene ambiguous. The CDR3 runs 11 residues. The V end lost 6 bases, the J end lost 8 bases, and 10 bases lay between the germline ends. This chain's CDR3 is CASSPGREAFF. CDR3 bases: TGTGCCAGCAGCCCCGGACGAGAAGCTTTCTTT.

In regard to this clonotype: With a much larger clone just one base away, this may be a read error. The genes are TRBV28 and TRBJ1-1, with D possibly being TRBD1 (6 bases). The CDR3 has 14 amino acids. V was pared by 6 bases and J by 2 bases, with 13 bases between. Per germline, CDR1 MDHEN and CDR2 SYDVKM. The CDR3 loop reads CASRRQEFNTEAFF. The DNA of the CDR3 is TGTGCCAGCAGACGACAGGAATTCAACACTGAAGCTTTCTTT.

The CDR3 sequence: CASSFKRENYGYTF. CDR3 DNA sequence: TGTGCCAGCAGTTTCAAGCGAGAAAACTATGGCTACACCTTC. The J gene is TRBJ1-2, the V gene TRBV27; D gene uncertain. The V end lost 3 bases, the J end lost 2 bases, and 10 bases lay between the germline ends. Germline V CDR1 and CDR2: MNHEY, SMNVEV (reference sequence). The CDR3 has 14 residues.

This clonotype was observed a few times. This sequence joins TRBV19 and TRBJ2-1, with 7 bases that match TRBD2. This CDR3 contains 15 residues. Trimming at V came to 3 bases and at J to 2 bases, leaving 4 bases not matched to a gene. Germline values: CDR1 LNHDA, CDR2 SQIVND (reference sequence). The CDR3 spells CASSIGGDPYNEQFF. CDR3 nucleotides: TGTGCCAGTAGTATTGGGGGGGACCCCTACAATGAGCAGTTCTTC.

This clonotype occurred many times. The chain carries TRBV12-3 or TRBV12-4 and TRBJ2-2, with D unresolved. The CDR3 runs to 12 residues. V dropped 5 bases and J dropped 4 bases, with 5 bases sitting between them. The CDR3 protein is CASSQSTGELFF. CDR3 sequence (DNA): TGTGCCAGCAGTCAATCCACCGGGGAGCTGTTTTTT.

This clonotype was observed many times. This chain uses TRBV4-3 with TRBJ2-7; 14 bases agree with TRBD2. The CDR3 is 16 amino acids. CDR1 is LGHNA, CDR2 YSLEER, per germline. The V and J ends lost 3 bases and 3 bases, in that order; junction bases with no gene match: 4. The CDR3 spells CASSQTSGRGNYEQYF. The CDR3 DNA sequence: TGCGCCAGCAGCCAGACTAGCGGGAGGGGAAACTACGAGCAGTACTTC.

The chain carries TRBV6-2 or TRBV6-3 and TRBJ2-1; weak D call: TRBD2 (5 bases). The CDR3 runs 14 residues. Germline assignment: CDR1 MNHEY and CDR2 SVGEGT. V lost 8 bases, J lost 6 bases, and 17 bases lay in between. In DNA form, the CDR3 reads TGTGCCAGCTCAACCCGGACTTCGCTCAATGAGCAGTTCTTC. It yields the protein CASSTRTSLNEQFF.

Only a few counts were recorded for this clonotype. The V gene is TRBV7-2, the J gene TRBJ2-3; 8 positions match TRBD2. CDR3 length: 14 residues. V dropped 3 bases and J dropped 4; count of bases not matched to a gene: 3. Germline V lookup: CDR1 SGHTA, CDR2 FQGNSA. The CDR3 sequence: CASSFQTSADTQYF. The DNA for the CDR3 is TGTGCCAGCAGCTTCCAGACTAGCGCAGATACGCAGTATTTT.

V is TRBV12-3 or TRBV12-4 and J is TRBJ2-7; either TRBD1 or TRBD2 may supply D (5 bases each). The length of the CDR3 is 13 residues. The ends were cut back, 6 bases at V and 5 bases at J, with 14 bases in the middle. The CDR3 region has the DNA TGTGCCAGCAGGAAGGATGGGGGAGACGAGCAGTACTTC. It codes for CASRKDGGDEQYF.

This clonotype was seen many times. The gene calls are TRBV4-3 and TRBJ2-5, with D perhaps matching TRBD2 (5 bases). Germline V gene data show CDR1 as LGHNA and CDR2 as YSLEER. Trimming took 1 base from V and 1 from J, leaving 10 bases between them. The CDR3 is made up of 15 amino acids. CDR3 nucleotides: TGCGCCAGCAGCCAAGCCGAGGGTTTCCAAGAGACCCAGTACTTC. The encoded protein is CASSQAEGFQETQYF.

This chain joins TRBV4-3 and TRBJ1-5; D call uncertain. Germline V gene lookup returns CDR1 LGHNA and CDR2 YSLEER. The V end lost 1 base, the J end lost 7 bases, and 8 bases lay between the germline ends. The CDR3 contains 13 residues. CDR3 in DNA: TGCGCCAGCAGCCAAGGGTTCCGCCAGCCCCAGCATTTT. It yields the protein CASSQGFRQPQHF.

This clonotype occurred many times. This chain uses TRBV11-1 with TRBJ2-1; weak D call: TRBD1 (6 bases). The V gene's germline CDR1 is SGHAT and CDR2 FQDESV (reference sequence). This CDR3 has 13 residues. Trimming took off 3 bases at V and 9 bases at J, with 12 bases between the two ends. CDR3 region: CASSLTEDSEQFF. DNA for the CDR3: TGTGCCAGCAGCTTGACGGAGGACAGTGAGCAGTTCTTC.

This clonotype was seen repeatedly, ten times or more. The chain combines TRBV5-1 with TRBJ1-3; D is uncertain. There are 13 residues in the CDR3. The germline V gene has CDR1 SGHRS and CDR2 YFSETQ. The ends were cut back, 0 bases at V and 3 bases at J, with 4 bases in the middle. CDR3 residues: CASSLVGGNTIYF. In nucleotides, the CDR3 is TGCGCCAGCAGCTTGGTGGGTGGAAACACCATATATTTT.

This clonotype was found a few times. This chain links TRBV7-9 with TRBJ2-1; 16 bases are shared with TRBD2. CDR3 size: 14 residues. J lost 15 bases, V lost 4 bases, and 6 bases had no gene match. The germline V gene has CDR1 SEHNR and CDR2 FQNEAQ (reference sequence). CDR3 DNA: TGTGCCAGCAGCTCGGGACTAGCGGGAGGGCCAGTGTTCTTC. Its protein is CASSSGLAGGPVFF.

This clonotype was counted only a few times. The rearrangement joins TRBV28 to TRBJ2-2, with 9 bases lining up with TRBD2. The CDR3 is 15 amino acids. The V gene end was trimmed by 7 bases and the J gene end by 7 bases; junction bases not matched to a gene: 10. Looked up from germline, CDR1 is MDHEN and CDR2 is SYDVKM. DNA for the CDR3: TGTGCCAGCACGAGAGGCGGGGGGGCGAGCGGGGAGCTGTTTTTT. Translating gives CASTRGGGASGELFF.

This clonotype has ten or more counts. The chain combines TRBV7-9 with TRBJ2-3, with 7 bases aligning to TRBD1. The germline V gene has CDR1 SEHNR and CDR2 FQNEAQ (reference sequence). Trimming took 5 bases from V and 8 from J; bases not matched to a gene: 10. CDR3 length: 14 amino acids. For the CDR3, the DNA is TGTGCCAGCAGCCAAGACAGGGAATACGCTACGCAGTATTTT. Its protein product is CASSQDREYATQYF. Full variable domain (remainder filled in from reference TRBV7-9 and TRBJ2-3): DTGVSQNPRHKITKRGQNVTFRCDPISEHNRLYWYRQTLGQGPEFLTYFQNEAQLEKSRLLSDRFSAERPKGSFSTLEIQRTEQGDSAMYLCASSQDREYATQYFGPGTRLTVL.

The chain carries TRBV19 and TRBJ1-2, with 8 bases identical to TRBD1. V trimming: 7 bases; J trimming: 3 bases; junction bases outside the gene matches: 13. Germline values: CDR1 LNHDA, CDR2 SQIVND (reference sequence). The CDR3 has 16 amino acids. The CDR3 bases are TGTGCCAGTACCGGCGACGGGTCGACAGGGGACTATGGCTACACCTTC. Its protein product is CASTGDGSTGDYGYTF. The entire variable domain, with the rest obtained from reference TRBV19 and TRBJ1-2, is as follows: DGGITQSPKYLFRKEGQNVTLSCEQNLNHDAMYWYRQDPGQGLRLIYYSQIVNDFQKGDIAEGYSVSREKKESFPLTVTSAQKNPTAFYLCASTGDGSTGDYGYTFGSGTRLTVV.

At least ten counts were recorded for this clonotype. The genes are TRBV12-3 or TRBV12-4 and TRBJ2-2; weak D call: TRBD1 (6 bases). Trimming took off 5 bases at V and 5 bases at J, with 12 bases between the two ends. The CDR3 runs 14 residues. The CDR3: CASSPTGLTGELFF. The CDR3 DNA is TGTGCCAGCAGTCCAACAGGGTTAACCGGGGAGCTGTTTTTT.

The DNA of the CDR3 is TGCGCCAGCAGCCAAGATTGGGTCCGATCGGAAAAACTGTTTTTT. This translates into CASSQDWVRSEKLFF. J is TRBJ1-4 and V is TRBV4-3; D call uncertain. Looked up from germline, CDR1 is LGHNA and CDR2 is YSLEER. CDR3 length: 15 residues. Between the trimmed V and J ends, which lost 0 bases and 8 bases, there was a span of 13 bases.

This clonotype was observed many times. V and J are TRBV19 and TRBJ1-1, with 7 bases matching TRBD1. Germline V gene data show CDR1 as LNHDA and CDR2 as SQIVND (reference sequence). The CDR3 sequence is 14 residues long. V trimming: 5 bases; J trimming: 4 bases; junction bases outside the gene matches: 7. The CDR3 sequence: CASSPYDRVTEAFF. The CDR3 DNA reads as TGTGCCAGTAGTCCCTATGACAGGGTCACTGAAGCTTTCTTT. Filled out from reference TRBV19 and TRBJ1-1, the complete variable domain reads DGGITQSPKYLFRKEGQNVTLSCEQNLNHDAMYWYRQDPGQGLRLIYYSQIVNDFQKGDIAEGYSVSREKKESFPLTVTSAQKNPTAFYLCASSPYDRVTEAFFGQGTRLTVV.

This clonotype was seen repeatedly, ten times or more. CDR3 sequence: CASLKQGIRYEQYF. The CDR3 DNA sequence: TGTGCCAGCCTTAAACAGGGAATTCGCTACGAGCAGTACTTC. The chain links TRBV28 to TRBJ2-7; D is possibly TRBD1 (6 bases). The CDR3 has 14 amino acids. The V and J ends lost 8 bases and 3 bases respectively, with 17 bases between them. The V gene's germline CDR1 is MDHEN and CDR2 SYDVKM.

This clonotype was observed a handful of times. The chain joins TRBV20-1 to TRBJ2-5, with D possibly matching TRBD2 (6 bases). Germline CDR1 and CDR2: DFQATT and SNEGSKA (reference sequence). Deletions cut 6 bases from V and 5 bases from J, with 19 bases between. The CDR3 sequence is 14 residues long. CDR3 loop: CSADPIHGGETQYF. The CDR3 DNA reads TGCAGTGCAGACCCCATCCACGGAGGGGAGACCCAGTACTTC.